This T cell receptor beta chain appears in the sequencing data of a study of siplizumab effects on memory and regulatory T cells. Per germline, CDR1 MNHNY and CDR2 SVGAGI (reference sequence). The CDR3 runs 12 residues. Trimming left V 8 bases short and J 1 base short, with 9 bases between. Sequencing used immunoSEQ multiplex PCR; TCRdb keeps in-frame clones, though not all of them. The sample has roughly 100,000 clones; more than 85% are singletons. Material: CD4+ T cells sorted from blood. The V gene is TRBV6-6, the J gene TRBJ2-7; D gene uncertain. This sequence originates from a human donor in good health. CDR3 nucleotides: TGTGCCAGCCGTAGGTCTTCCTACGAGCAGTACTTC. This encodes CASRRSSYEQYF.